Following are 17 T cell receptor beta chains from one sample sequenced in a study. TCRdb analysed the RT-PCR reads with MiXCR anew, one entry per CDR3 protein. The data hold about 700,000 distinct CDR3 sequences, with 14% observed a single time. The sequenced material came from memory CD4+ T cells from blood. The receptors originated from a female donor in good health, serving as a healthy control.

This clonotype was seen more than once but under ten times. The chain uses TRBV7-9 and TRBJ2-5; the match to TRBD2 covers 15 bases. Germline V gene lookup returns CDR1 SEHNR and CDR2 FQNEAQ (reference sequence). Unmatched junction bases numbered 13, after V lost 3 bases and J lost 2 bases. This CDR3 contains 20 residues. The CDR3 is CASSFTGGLAGGPAQETQYF. In DNA form, the CDR3 reads TGTGCCAGCAGCTTCACCGGGGGACTAGCGGGGGGCCCGGCTCAAGAGACCCAGTACTTC.

The chain joins TRBV28 to TRBJ2-1; tentatively, D is TRBD2 (6 bases). CDR3 length equals 16 residues. Germline lookup yields CDR1 MDHEN and CDR2 SYDVKM. V lost 4 bases and J 6 bases, leaving 19 bases between the germline ends. In nucleotides, the CDR3 is TGTGCCAGCAGTTCCCCCGGGACTCTCCTGGGCAATGAGCAGTTCTTC. This codes for CASSSPGTLLGNEQFF.

In its sample, this clonotype was seen many times. The chain joins TRBV7-2 to TRBJ2-1, with D possibly TRBD2 on 5 matching bases. V lost 5 bases to trimming and J lost 7 bases, with 15 bases between them. The V gene's germline CDR1 is SGHTA and CDR2 FQGNSA. There are 14 residues in the CDR3. The CDR3 DNA reads as TGTGCCAGCAGCCAGAGCCGTAGAGGGAATGAGCAGTTCTTC. This codes for CASSQSRRGNEQFF.

This clonotype has a count of ten or more. The chain uses TRBV3-1 and TRBJ2-1, with 12 bases matching TRBD2. The ends lost 4 bases at V and 7 bases at J; junction bases unmatched: 8. Germline V CDR1 and CDR2: LGHDT, YNNKEL (reference sequence). This CDR3 spans 16 amino acids. CDR3: CASSLLAGGHMNEQFF. The CDR3 coding sequence is TGTGCCAGCAGCCTCCTAGCGGGGGGGCATATGAATGAGCAGTTCTTC.

This clonotype was observed a few times. The CDR3: CASSSLRGGPTKQYF. The CDR3 DNA follows: TGTGCCAGCAGCTCGCTCCGCGGGGGACCTACGAAGCAGTACTTC. The chain employs TRBV11-2 and TRBJ2-7; 7 bases map to TRBD2. V trimming: 4 bases; J trimming: 8 bases; junction bases outside the gene matches: 14. CDR3 length equals 15 residues. Germline V gene sequence: CDR1 SGHAT, CDR2 FQNNGV.

This clonotype was seen just once. The gene calls are TRBV7-3 and TRBJ2-4, with 9 bases aligning to TRBD1. The CDR3 totals 14 residues. V gave up 5 bases and J gave up 10 bases; unmatched junction bases: 9. Per the germline V gene, CDR1 is SGHTA and CDR2 is FQGTGA. CDR3 region: CASSLGTGSKIQYF. In DNA form, the CDR3 reads TGTGCCAGCAGCCTCGGGACAGGGTCGAAAATTCAGTACTTC. The full variable domain, in which reference TRBV7-3 and TRBJ2-4 provide the parts outside the CDR3, is GAGVSQTPSNKVTEKGKYVELRCDPISGHTALYWYRQSLGQGPEFLIYFQGTGAADDSGLPNDRFFAVRPEGSVSTLKIQRTERGDSAVYLCASSLGTGSKIQYFGAGTRLSVL.

The chain joins TRBV7-2 to TRBJ2-7, with D possibly matching TRBD1 (6 bases). The V end lost 1 base, the J end lost 6 bases, and 10 bases lay between the germline ends. The CDR3 extends over 13 amino acids. CDR1 SGHTA and CDR2 FQGNSA come from the germline V gene. CDR3 protein: CASSLGNRVEQYF. CDR3 bases: TGTGCCAGCAGCTTAGGAAACAGGGTCGAGCAGTACTTC. The full variable domain, in which reference TRBV7-2 and TRBJ2-7 provide the parts outside the CDR3, is GAGVSQSPSNKVTEKGKDVELRCDPISGHTALYWYRQSLGQGLEFLIYFQGNSAPDKSGLPSDRFSAERTGGSVSTLTIQRTQQEDSAVYLCASSLGNRVEQYFGPGTRLTVT.

This chain connects TRBV20-1 to TRBJ1-5; D is unresolved. Germline CDR1 reads DFQATT; CDR2 reads SNEGSKA (reference sequence). This CDR3 spans 15 amino acids. V lost 3 bases and J 2 bases, leaving 14 bases between the germline ends. Here the CDR3 reads CSARRGLSGNQPQHF. In nucleotides, the CDR3 is TGCAGTGCTAGGCGCGGACTTTCCGGCAATCAGCCCCAGCATTTT.

With regard to this clonotype: Since a much larger clone is just one base distant, this may be a read error. This chain joins TRBV6-5 and TRBJ2-1; the D gene could be TRBD1 or TRBD2 (6 bases each). CDR3 length equals 14 residues. Germline CDR1 is MNHEY and CDR2 is SVGAGI. DNA of the CDR3: TGTGTCAGCAGTCGGGGGCTCTCCAACAATGAGCAGTTCTTC. It specifies CVSSRGLSNNEQFF.

The chain employs TRBV28 and TRBJ2-5; TRBD1 is a possible D gene (8 bases). CDR1 MDHEN and CDR2 SYDVKM come from the germline V gene. CDR3 length: 13 residues. V lost 8 bases and J lost 5, with 15 bases in between. The CDR3 sequence: CASGSQGGETQYF. CDR3 bases: TGTGCCAGCGGCTCACAGGGGGGGGAGACCCAGTACTTC. Together with reference TRBV28 and TRBJ2-5, the CDR3 gives the full variable domain: DVKVTQSSRYLVKRTGEKVFLECVQDMDHENMFWYRQDPGLGLRLIYFSYDVKMKEKGDIPEGYSVSREKKERFSLILESASTNQTSMYLCASGSQGGETQYFGPGTRLLVL.

This clonotype was counted at least ten times. The chain recombines TRBV20-1 with TRBJ1-3; 8 nucleotides line up with TRBD1. Germline CDR1 DFQATT, CDR2 SNEGSKA (reference sequence). The CDR3 is 14 residues long. With 3 bases clipped from V and 2 bases from J, the junction kept 3 bases outside the gene matches. The CDR3 coding sequence is TGCAGTGCTAGTGAACAGGGGGCTGGAAACACCATATATTTT. This gives the protein CSASEQGAGNTIYF.

The genes are TRBV28 and TRBJ1-3, with D unclear. Trimming removed 2 bases from V and 0 bases from J, with 5 bases in between. Per germline, CDR1 MDHEN and CDR2 SYDVKM. CDR3 length: 14 residues. CDR3 sequence: CASSLLTSGNTIYF. CDR3 bases: TGTGCCAGCAGTTTACTTACCTCTGGAAACACCATATATTTT.

Ten or more counts support this clonotype. The chain joins TRBV5-6 to TRBJ1-1; D is possibly TRBD1 (5 bases). Germline-derived CDR1 and CDR2 are SGHDT and YYEEEE. This CDR3 contains 15 residues. The V gene lost 0 bases and the J gene lost 1 base, with 10 bases spanning the gap. The CDR3 DNA follows: TGTGCCAGCAGCTTGGCCGGGACGGAGAACACTGAAGCTTTCTTT. Protein sequence: CASSLAGTENTEAFF.

This clonotype was detected ten times or more. This chain links TRBV11-2 with TRBJ2-1, with D uncertain. This CDR3 contains 14 residues. CDR1 and CDR2 (germline): SGHAT, FQNNGV. With 1 base removed from V and 3 bases from J, the gap between germline ends came to 7 bases. The CDR3 DNA sequence: TGTGCCAGCAGCTTAGGGCGCAACTACAATGAGCAGTTCTTC. Translated: CASSLGRNYNEQFF.

This clonotype came up a few times. Written as DNA, the CDR3 is TGTGCCACCAGCAGAGGTGGGGCGAGTTCAGATACGCAGTATTTT. Translated: CATSRGGASSDTQYF. V gene TRBV15 combines with J gene TRBJ2-3; possible D gene TRBD1, 5 bases. CDR3 length: 15 amino acids. The germline CDR1 and CDR2 sequences are LNHNV and YYDKDF (reference sequence). V was shortened by 1 base and J by 4 bases, with 12 bases between the two germline ends.

The chain joins TRBV6-5 to TRBJ1-3; D unresolved. Trimming pared 2 bases from V and 3 bases from J, leaving 5 bases between. The CDR3 has 13 residues. Germline-derived CDR1 and CDR2 are MNHEY and SVGAGI. The CDR3 bases are TGTGCCAGCAGTTACGTGTTTGGAAACACCATATATTTT. Encoded protein: CASSYVFGNTIYF.

This clonotype was observed at least ten times. This chain links TRBV7-9 with TRBJ2-4; a possible D gene is TRBD1 (6 bases). There are 16 residues in the CDR3. Trimming stripped 2 bases from V and 0 bases from J, with 11 bases between. Germline values: CDR1 SEHNR, CDR2 FQNEAQ (reference sequence). The CDR3 sequence is CASSLRDNGAKNIQYF. The CDR3 nucleotides read TGTGCCAGCAGCTTAAGGGACAACGGAGCCAAAAACATTCAGTACTTC.